This TCR beta chain was sequenced during a study of blood T cell repertoires in COVID-19. The overall study: In each case, the material was cDNA or gDNA derived from T cells, B-cell-depleted T cells, or PBMCs.

Clones were sequenced by immunoSEQ multiplex PCR, and TCRdb holds only the in-frame ones, with some missing. Altogether roughly 230,000 clones are present, approximately 81% being singletons, with the ten largest covering about 3.6%. With 4 bases clipped from V and 10 bases from J, the junction kept 13 bases outside the gene matches. Germline V gene data show CDR1 as LGHNA and CDR2 as YNFKEQ. The CDR3 sequence is 16 residues long. The sequenced material came from peripheral blood. The rearrangement links TRBV4-2 to TRBJ2-1; 10 bases are shared with TRBD2. The sequence was obtained from a woman older than 75 with acute or convalescent COVID-19. For the CDR3, the DNA is TGTGCCAGCAGCCCCCGGGCGAGCGGGGGGGCCGGGGAGCAGTTCTTC. Protein product: CASSPRASGGAGEQFF.